One TCR beta chain is described in this entry. The repertoire was sequenced with immunoSEQ multiplex PCR; TCRdb's copy has only in-frame clones and lacks some. The table has 150,000 to 200,000 clones, around 88% seen once. Trimming cost V 0 bases and J 5 bases; bases outside gene matches: 11. Germline V lookup: CDR1 SGHAT, CDR2 FQNNGV. The CDR3 covers 18 residues. The data are from a study of control samples from healthy donors and cancer patients. This chain joins TRBV11-2 and TRBJ1-1, with 11 bases fitting TRBD1. The specimen sequenced was blood. The clonotype was recovered from a man aged 18 to 29 in good health. The CDR3 protein is CASSLDLMDRGRRTEAFF. As DNA, the CDR3 is TGTGCCAGCAGCTTAGATCTCATGGACAGGGGGCGGCGAACTGAAGCTTTCTTT.